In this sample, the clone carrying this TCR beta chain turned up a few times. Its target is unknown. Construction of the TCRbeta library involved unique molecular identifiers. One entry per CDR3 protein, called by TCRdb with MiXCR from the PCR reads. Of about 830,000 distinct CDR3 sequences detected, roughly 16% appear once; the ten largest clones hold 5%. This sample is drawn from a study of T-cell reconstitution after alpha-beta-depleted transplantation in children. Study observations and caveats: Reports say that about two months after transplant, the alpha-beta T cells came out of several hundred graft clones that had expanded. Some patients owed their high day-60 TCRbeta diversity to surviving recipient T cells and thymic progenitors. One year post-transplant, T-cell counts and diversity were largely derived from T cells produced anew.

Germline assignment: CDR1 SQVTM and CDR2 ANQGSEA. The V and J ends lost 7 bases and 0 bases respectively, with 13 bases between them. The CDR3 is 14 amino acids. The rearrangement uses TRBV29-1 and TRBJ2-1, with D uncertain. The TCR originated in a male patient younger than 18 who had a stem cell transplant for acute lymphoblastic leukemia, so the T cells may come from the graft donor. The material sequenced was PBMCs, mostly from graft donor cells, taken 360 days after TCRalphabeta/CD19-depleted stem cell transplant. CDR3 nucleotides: TGCAGCGCCTCCGACTTTTCCTCCTACAATGAGCAGTTCTTC. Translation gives CSASDFSSYNEQFF.